This T cell receptor beta chain was recorded in a study of T cells in women clearing cervical HPV infection. Points from the study as a whole: Unknown T-cell numbers per sample may underlie the richness differences.

TCR beta CDR3 amplified by multiplex PCR from roughly 1,300 ng genomic DNA. Clones were read by immunoSEQ multiplex PCR, and TCRdb kept only the in-frame ones, dropping some. The sample holds approximately 34,000 clones. CDR1 is SGHRS and CDR2 is YFSETQ in the germline V gene. This CDR3 spans 18 amino acids. V lost 5 bases and J lost 2; bases outside the gene matches: 12. In the case of this clone: Its target is not known. From the germline J gene comes the end of the CDR3, since the read stops 3 residues before it.

This sequence joins TRBV5-1 and TRBJ2-3; 12 bases map to TRBD2. The specimen was blood buffy coat. This clonotype originated in a woman aged 18-70 years with a cervical HPV16 infection that either progressed to CIN3+ or cleared (not recorded which). CDR3 bases read: TGCGCCAGCAGATCCGACCCTTGGACTAGCGGGACCACAGATACG. Translating gives CASRSDPWTSGTTDT. The entire CDR3 reads CASRSDPWTSGTTDTQYF.